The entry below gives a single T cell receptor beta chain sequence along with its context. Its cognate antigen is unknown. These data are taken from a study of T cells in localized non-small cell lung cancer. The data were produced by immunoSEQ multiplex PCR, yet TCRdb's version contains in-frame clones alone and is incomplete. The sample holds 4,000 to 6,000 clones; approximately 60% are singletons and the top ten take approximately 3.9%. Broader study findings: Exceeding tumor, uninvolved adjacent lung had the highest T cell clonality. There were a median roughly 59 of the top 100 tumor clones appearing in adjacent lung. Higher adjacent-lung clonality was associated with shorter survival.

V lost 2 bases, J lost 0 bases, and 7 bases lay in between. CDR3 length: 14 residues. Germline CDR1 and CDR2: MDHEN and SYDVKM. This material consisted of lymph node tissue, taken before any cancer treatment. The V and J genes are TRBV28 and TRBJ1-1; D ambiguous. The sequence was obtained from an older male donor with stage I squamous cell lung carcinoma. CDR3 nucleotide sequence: TGTGCCAGCAGTTTAAATACGGTGAACACTGAAGCTTTCTTT. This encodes CASSLNTVNTEAFF.